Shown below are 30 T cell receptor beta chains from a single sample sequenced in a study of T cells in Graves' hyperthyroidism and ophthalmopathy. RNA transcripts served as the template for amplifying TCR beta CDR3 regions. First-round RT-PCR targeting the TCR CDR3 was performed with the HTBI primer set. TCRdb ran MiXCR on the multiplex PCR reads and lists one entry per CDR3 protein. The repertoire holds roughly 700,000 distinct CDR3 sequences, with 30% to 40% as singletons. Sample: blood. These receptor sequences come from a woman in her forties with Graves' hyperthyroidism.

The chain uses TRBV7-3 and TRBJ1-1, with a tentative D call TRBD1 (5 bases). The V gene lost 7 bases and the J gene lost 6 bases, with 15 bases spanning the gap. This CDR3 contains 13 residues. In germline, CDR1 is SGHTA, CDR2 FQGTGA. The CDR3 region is CASKGADGPEAFF. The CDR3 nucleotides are TGTGCCAGCAAAGGGGCGGATGGCCCTGAAGCTTTCTTT.

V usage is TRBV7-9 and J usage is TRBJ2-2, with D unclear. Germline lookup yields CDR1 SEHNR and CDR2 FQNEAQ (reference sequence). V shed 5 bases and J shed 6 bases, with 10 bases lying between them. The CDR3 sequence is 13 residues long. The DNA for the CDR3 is TGTGCCAGCAGCCCGGACCCACCCGGGGAGCTGTTTTTT. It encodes CASSPDPPGELFF.

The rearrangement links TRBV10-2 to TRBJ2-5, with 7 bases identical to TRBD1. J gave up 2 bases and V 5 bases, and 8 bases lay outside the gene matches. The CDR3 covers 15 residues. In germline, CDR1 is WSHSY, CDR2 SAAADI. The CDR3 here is CASSTPDRTQETQYF. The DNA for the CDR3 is TGCGCCAGCAGTACCCCGGACAGGACACAAGAGACCCAGTACTTC.

CDR3 amino acids: CASTAGWVGNEQFF. The CDR3 bases are TGTGCCAGTACCGCAGGGTGGGTTGGCAATGAGCAGTTCTTC. The chain combines TRBV19 with TRBJ2-1; D possibly corresponds to TRBD1 (5 bases). Looked up from germline, CDR1 is LNHDA and CDR2 is SQIVND (reference sequence). Trimming left V 7 bases short and J 6 bases short, with 16 bases between. The CDR3 runs 14 residues.

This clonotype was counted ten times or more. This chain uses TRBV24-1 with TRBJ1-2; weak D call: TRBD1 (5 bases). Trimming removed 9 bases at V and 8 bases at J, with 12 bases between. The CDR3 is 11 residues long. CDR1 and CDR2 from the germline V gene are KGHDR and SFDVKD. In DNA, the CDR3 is TGTGCCACCGGGGGTGCGGGGGGCTACACCTTC. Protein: CATGGAGGYTF.

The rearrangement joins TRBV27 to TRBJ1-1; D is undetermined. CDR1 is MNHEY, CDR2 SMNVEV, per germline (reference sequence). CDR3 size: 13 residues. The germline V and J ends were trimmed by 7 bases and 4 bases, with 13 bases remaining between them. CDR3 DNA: TGTGCCAGCACCCTTTCCCCGGGCACTGAAGCTTTCTTT. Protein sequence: CASTLSPGTEAFF.

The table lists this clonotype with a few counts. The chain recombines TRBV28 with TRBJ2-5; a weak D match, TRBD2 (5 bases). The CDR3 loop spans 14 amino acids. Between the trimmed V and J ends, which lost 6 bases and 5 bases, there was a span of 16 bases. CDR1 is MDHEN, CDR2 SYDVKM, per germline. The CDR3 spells CASSPSRSVETQYF. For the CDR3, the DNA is TGTGCCAGCAGCCCATCTCGTAGCGTGGAGACCCAGTACTTC.

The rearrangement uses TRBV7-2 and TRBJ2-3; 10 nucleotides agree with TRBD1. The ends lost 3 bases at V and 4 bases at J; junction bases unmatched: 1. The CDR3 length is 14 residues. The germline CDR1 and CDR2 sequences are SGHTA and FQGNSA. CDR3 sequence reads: CASSLTGGADTQYF. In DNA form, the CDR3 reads TGTGCCAGCAGCTTGACAGGGGGCGCAGATACGCAGTATTTT. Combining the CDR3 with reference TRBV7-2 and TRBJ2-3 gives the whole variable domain GAGVSQSPSNKVTEKGKDVELRCDPISGHTALYWYRQSLGQGLEFLIYFQGNSAPDKSGLPSDRFSAERTGGSVSTLTIQRTQQEDSAVYLCASSLTGGADTQYFGPGTRLTVL.

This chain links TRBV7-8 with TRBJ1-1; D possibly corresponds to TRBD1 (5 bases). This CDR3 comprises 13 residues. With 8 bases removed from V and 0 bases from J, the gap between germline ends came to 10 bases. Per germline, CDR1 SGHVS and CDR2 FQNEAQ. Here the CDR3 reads CASPGAMNTEAFF. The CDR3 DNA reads TGTGCCAGCCCCGGGGCGATGAACACTGAAGCTTTCTTT.

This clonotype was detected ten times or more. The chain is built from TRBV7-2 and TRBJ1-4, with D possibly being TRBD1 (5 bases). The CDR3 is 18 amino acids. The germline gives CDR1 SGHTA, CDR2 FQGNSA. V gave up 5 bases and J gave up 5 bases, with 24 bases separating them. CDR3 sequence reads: CASSRRTLGAGVNEKLFF. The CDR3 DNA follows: TGTGCCAGCAGCCGACGGACACTCGGAGCTGGTGTAAATGAAAAACTGTTTTTT.

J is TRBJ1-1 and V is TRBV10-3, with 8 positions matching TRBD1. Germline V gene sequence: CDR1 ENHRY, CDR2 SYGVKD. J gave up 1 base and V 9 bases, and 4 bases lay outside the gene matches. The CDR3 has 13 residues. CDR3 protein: CAIQGDANTEAFF. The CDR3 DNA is TGTGCCATACAGGGGGACGCGAACACTGAAGCTTTCTTT.

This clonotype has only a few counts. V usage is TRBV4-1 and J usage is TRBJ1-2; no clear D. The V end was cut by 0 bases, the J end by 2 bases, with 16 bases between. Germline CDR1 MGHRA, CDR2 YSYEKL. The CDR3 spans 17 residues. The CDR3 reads CASSQDVTYNANYGYTF. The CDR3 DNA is TGCGCCAGCAGCCAAGATGTTACATATAACGCCAACTATGGCTACACCTTC.

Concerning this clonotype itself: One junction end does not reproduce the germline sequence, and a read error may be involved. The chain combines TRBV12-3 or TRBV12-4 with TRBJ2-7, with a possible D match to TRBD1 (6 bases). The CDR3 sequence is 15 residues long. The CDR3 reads CAISYGRGPSYEQYF. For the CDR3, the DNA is TGTGCCATCAGTTACGGCAGGGGACCATCCTACGAGCAGTACTTC.

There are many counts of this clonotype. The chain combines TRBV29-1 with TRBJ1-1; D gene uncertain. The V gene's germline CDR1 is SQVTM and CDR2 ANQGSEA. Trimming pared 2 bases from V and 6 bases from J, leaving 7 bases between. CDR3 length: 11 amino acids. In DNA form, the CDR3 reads TGCAGCGTTGAAATAACGGCTGAAGCTTTCTTT. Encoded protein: CSVEITAEAFF.

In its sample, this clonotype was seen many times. The CDR3 region is CASSDGTGKNTEAFF. The CDR3 DNA reads TGTGCCAGCAGTGATGGGACAGGGAAGAACACTGAAGCTTTCTTT. The V gene is TRBV2, the J gene TRBJ1-1; 9 nucleotides agree with TRBD1. CDR1 is SNHLY and CDR2 is FYNNEI in the germline V gene. There are 15 residues in the CDR3. The V segment lost 3 bases and the J segment 1 base; nucleotides outside the gene matches: 3.

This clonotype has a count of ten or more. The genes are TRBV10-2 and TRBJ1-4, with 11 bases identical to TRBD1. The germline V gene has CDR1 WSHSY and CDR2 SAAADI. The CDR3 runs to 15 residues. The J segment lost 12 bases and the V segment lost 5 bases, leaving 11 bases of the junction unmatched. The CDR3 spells CASSTGTGGIPELFF. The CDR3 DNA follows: TGCGCCAGCAGTACCGGGACAGGGGGGATCCCGGAACTGTTTTTT.

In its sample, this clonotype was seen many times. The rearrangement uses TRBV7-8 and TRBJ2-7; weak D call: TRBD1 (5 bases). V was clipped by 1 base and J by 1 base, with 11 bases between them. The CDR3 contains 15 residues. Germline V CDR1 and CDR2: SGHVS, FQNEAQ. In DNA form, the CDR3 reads TGTGCCAGCAGCTTAGGTATCAGGGTTTCCTACGAGCAGTACTTC. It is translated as CASSLGIRVSYEQYF. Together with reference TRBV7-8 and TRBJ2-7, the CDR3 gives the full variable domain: GAGVSQSPRYKVAKRGQDVALRCDPISGHVSLFWYQQALGQGPEFLTYFQNEAQLDKSGLPSDRFFAERPEGSVSTLKIQRTQQEDSAVYLCASSLGIRVSYEQYFGPGTRLTVT.

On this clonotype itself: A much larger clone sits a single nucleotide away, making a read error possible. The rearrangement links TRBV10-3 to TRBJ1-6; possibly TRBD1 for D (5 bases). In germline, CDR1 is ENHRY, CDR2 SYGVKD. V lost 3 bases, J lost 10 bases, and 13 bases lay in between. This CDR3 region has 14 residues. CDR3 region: CAISDQQDGSPLHF. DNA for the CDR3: TGTGCCATCAGTGATCAACAGGACGGATCACCCCTCCACTTT.

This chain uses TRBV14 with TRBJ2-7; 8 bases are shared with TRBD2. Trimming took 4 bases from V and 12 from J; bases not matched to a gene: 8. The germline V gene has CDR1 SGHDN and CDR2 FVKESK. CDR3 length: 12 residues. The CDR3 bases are TGTGCCAGCAGCCCGGGAGGGCTCGAACGGTACTTC. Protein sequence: CASSPGGLERYF.

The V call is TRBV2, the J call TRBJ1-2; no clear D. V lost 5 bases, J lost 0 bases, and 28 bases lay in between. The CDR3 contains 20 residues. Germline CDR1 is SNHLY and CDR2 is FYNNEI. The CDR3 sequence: CASSYGMTGNLNRANYGYTF. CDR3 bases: TGTGCCAGCAGTTACGGGATGACGGGCAATCTAAATAGAGCTAACTATGGCTACACCTTC.

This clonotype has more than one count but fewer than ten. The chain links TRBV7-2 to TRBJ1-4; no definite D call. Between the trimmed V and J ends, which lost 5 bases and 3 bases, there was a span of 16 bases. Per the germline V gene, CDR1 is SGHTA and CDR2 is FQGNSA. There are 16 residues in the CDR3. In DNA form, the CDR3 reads TGTGCCAGCAGCCCAAACGGTGGTTCGGCTAATGAAAAACTGTTTTTT. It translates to CASSPNGGSANEKLFF.

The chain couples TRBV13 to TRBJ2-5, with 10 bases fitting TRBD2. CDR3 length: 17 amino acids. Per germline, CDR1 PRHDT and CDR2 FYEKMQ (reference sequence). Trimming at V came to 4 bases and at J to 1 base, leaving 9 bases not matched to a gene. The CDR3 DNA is TGTGCCAGCAGCTACGGAGCGGGGGGGCTAGGCCAAGAGACCCAGTACTTC. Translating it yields CASSYGAGGLGQETQYF.

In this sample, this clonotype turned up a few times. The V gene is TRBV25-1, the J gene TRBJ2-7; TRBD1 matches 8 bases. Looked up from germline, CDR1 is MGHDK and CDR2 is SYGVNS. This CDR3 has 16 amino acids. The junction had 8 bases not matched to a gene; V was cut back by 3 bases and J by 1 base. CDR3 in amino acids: CASSDSWTGLSYEQYF. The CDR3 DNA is TGTGCCAGCAGTGATAGCTGGACAGGGCTGTCCTACGAGCAGTACTTC.

As DNA, the CDR3 is TGTGCCAGCAGTGAGACAGGGTCGTCAGGGGAGCTGTTTTTT. Translating it yields CASSETGSSGELFF. V is TRBV2 and J is TRBJ2-2; TRBD1 matches 7 bases. The germline CDR1 and CDR2 sequences are SNHLY and FYNNEI. J lost 8 bases, V lost 3 bases, and 6 bases had no gene match. The CDR3 runs 14 residues.

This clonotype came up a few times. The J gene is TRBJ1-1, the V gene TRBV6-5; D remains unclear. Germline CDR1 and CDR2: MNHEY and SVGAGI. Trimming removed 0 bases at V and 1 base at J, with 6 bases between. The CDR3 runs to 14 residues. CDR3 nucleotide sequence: TGTGCCAGCAGTTACTCCTTGGAGAACACTGAAGCTTTCTTT. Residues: CASSYSLENTEAFF.

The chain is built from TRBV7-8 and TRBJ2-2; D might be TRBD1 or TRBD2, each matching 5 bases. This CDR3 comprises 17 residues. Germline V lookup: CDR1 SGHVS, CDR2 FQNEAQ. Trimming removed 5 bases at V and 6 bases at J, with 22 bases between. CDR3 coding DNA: TGTGCCAGCAGCCAAGATCCTTGGGGGAGTTCGGCCGGGGAGCTGTTTTTT. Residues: CASSQDPWGSSAGELFF.

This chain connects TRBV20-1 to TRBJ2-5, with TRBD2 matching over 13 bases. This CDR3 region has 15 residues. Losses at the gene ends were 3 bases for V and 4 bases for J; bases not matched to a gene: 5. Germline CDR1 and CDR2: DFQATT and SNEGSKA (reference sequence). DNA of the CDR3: TGCAGTGCTAGGCCGACTAGCGGGGGGAGAGAGACCCAGTACTTC. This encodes CSARPTSGGRETQYF.

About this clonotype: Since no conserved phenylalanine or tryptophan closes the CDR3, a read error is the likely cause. The CDR3 region has the DNA TGTGCCAGCACCGAACAGGGGGTGGCCACTGAAGCTTTCCTT. Translation: CASTEQGVATEAFL. The chain combines TRBV10-3 with TRBJ1-1; 8 nucleotides match TRBD1. J gave up 4 bases and V 10 bases, and 11 bases lay outside the gene matches. The CDR3 covers 14 residues. CDR1 and CDR2 (germline): ENHRY, SYGVKD.

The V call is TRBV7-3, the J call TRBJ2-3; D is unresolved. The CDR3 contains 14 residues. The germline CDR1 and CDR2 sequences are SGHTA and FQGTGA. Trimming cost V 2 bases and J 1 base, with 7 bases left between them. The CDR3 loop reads CASSLVRRTDTQYF. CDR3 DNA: TGTGCCAGCAGCTTAGTCCGGCGCACAGATACGCAGTATTTT. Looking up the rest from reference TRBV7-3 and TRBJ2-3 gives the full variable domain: GAGVSQTPSNKVTEKGKYVELRCDPISGHTALYWYRQSLGQGPEFLIYFQGTGAADDSGLPNDRFFAVRPEGSVSTLKIQRTERGDSAVYLCASSLVRRTDTQYFGPGTRLTVL.

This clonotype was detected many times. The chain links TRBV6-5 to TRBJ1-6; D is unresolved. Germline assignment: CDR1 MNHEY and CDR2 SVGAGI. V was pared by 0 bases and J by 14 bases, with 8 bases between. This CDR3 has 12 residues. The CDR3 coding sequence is TGTGCCAGCAGTTACTCGTCCGGGACCCTCCACTTT. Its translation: CASSYSSGTLHF.